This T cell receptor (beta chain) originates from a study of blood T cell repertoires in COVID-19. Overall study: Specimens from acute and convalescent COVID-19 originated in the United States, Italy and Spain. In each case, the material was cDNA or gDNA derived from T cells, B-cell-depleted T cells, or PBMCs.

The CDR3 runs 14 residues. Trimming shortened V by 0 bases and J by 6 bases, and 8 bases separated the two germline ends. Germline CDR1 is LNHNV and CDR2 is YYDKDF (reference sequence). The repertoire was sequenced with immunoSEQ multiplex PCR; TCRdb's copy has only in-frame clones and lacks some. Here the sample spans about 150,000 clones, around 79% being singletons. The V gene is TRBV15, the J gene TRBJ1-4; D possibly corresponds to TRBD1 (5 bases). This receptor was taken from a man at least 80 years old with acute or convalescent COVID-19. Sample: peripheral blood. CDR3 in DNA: TGTGCCACCAGCAGAGAACAGGCGGATGAAAAACTGTTTTTT. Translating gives CATSREQADEKLFF.